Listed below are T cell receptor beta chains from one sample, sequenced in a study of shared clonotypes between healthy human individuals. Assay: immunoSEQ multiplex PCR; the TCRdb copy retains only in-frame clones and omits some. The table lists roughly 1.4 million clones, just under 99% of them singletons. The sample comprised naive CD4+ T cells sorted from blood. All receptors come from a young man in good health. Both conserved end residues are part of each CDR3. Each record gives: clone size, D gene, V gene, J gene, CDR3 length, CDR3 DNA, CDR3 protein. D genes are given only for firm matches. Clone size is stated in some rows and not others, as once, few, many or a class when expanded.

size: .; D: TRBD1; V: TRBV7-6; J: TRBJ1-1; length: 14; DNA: TGTGCCAGCACTGAAATAGTAGGGGGCCCAGAAGCTTTCTTT; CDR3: CASTEIVGGPEAFF
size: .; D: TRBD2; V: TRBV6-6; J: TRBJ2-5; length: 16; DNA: TGTGCCAAACGGGAGGGTAGCTTCAGACGAAGGGAGACCCAGTACTTC; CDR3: CAKREGSFRRRETQYF
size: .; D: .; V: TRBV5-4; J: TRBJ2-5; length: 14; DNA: TGTGCCAGCAGCTTGATAACTTTCCAAGAGACCCAGTACTTC; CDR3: CASSLITFQETQYF
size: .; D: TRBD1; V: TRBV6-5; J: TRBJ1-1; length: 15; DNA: TGTGCCAGCAGTCACGGACAGGGTGTACCCACTGAAGCTTTCTTT; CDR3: CASSHGQGVPTEAFF
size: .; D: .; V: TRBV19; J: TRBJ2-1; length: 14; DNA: TGTGCCAGTAGTGAGTGGCAGTCCTACAATGAGCAGTTCTTC; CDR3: CASSEWQSYNEQFF
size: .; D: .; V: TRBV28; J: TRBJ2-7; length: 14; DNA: TGTGCCAGCACAGTGGAGGGGGTCTCCTACGAGCAGTACTTC; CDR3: CASTVEGVSYEQYF
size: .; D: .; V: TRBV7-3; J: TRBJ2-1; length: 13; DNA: TGTGCCAGCAGCTTAATAGCCAACAATGAGCAGTTCTTC; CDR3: CASSLIANNEQFF
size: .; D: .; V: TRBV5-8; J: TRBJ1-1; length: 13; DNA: TGTGCCAGCAGCTTGGGGCACAGCACTGAAGCTTTCTTT; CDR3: CASSLGHSTEAFF
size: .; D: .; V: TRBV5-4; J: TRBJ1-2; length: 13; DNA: TGTGCCAGCAGCAATCCCGGGCCGTATGGCTACACCTTC; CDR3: CASSNPGPYGYTF
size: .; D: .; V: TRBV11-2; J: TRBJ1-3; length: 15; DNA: TGTGCCAGCAGCTACCTCCCTCGCCCTGGAAACACCATATATTTT; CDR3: CASSYLPRPGNTIYF
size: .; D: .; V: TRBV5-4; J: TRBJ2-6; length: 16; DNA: TGTGCCAGCAGCTTTAAGGATCACTCTGGGGCCAACGTCCTGACTTTC; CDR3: CASSFKDHSGANVLTF
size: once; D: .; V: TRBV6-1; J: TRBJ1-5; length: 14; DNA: TGTGCCAGCAGTGAAGCAGTTCAATATCAGCCCCAGCATTTT; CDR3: CASSEAVQYQPQHF
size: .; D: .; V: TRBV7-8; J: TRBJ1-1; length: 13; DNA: TGTGCCAGCAGCTTTACAGGGCTTCCTGAAGCTTTCTTT; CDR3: CASSFTGLPEAFF